These 2 T cell receptor beta chains originate from one sample sequenced in a study of tumor and adjacent non-tumor tissue in lung cancer. The library came from three nested PCR rounds adapted from ARM-PCR protocols. MiXCR, applied by TCRdb to the multiplex PCR reads, yields one record per CDR3 protein. The table includes roughly 75,000 distinct CDR3 sequences, 80% to 90% detected once. No cell sorting was done before RNA was extracted from the tissue. The normal lung tissue was taken more than 3 cm from the tumor edge. Input material: distant non-tumor lung tissue. All receptors come from a man in his 60s with non-small cell lung cancer.

Worth noting for this clonotype: Germline and junction disagree at one end, which may indicate a read error. The V gene is TRBV12-3 or TRBV12-4, the J gene TRBJ1-1, with D unclear. The CDR3 extends over 13 amino acids. The chain's CDR3 is CASSPLGNAESFF. The CDR3 coding sequence is TGTGCCAGCAGCCCCTTAGGGAACGCTGAATCTTTCTTT.

As concerns this clonotype: It may be a read error: a sequence one base away is much more abundant. V and J are TRBV24-1 and TRBJ1-1; D gene uncertain. CDR1 and CDR2 (germline): KGHDR, SFDVKD. CDR3 length: 13 amino acids. CDR3 region: CTTSDPNKAEAFF. DNA for the CDR3: TGTACCACCAGTGATCCGAATAAGGCTGAAGCTTTCTTT.